Presented here are 26 T cell receptor beta chains from one specimen sequenced in a study of T cell responses to AZD1222 COVID-19 vaccine. Profiled with immunoSEQ multiplex PCR; TCRdb holds only in-frame clones, not every one. The data show some 96,000 clones, more than 75% seen once. The sequencing used peripheral blood, collected on day 0 of AZD1222 vaccination. The receptors were gathered from an adult in good health.

The chain carries TRBV5-1 and TRBJ2-3, with D perhaps assigned TRBD1 or TRBD2 (5 bases each). V lost 4 bases to trimming and J lost 2 bases, with 23 bases between them. CDR1 and CDR2 from the germline V gene are SGHRS and YFSETQ. This CDR3 is built from 18 residues. CDR3 in amino acids: CASSPRGAAGSYTDTQYF. CDR3 coding DNA: TGCGCCAGCAGCCCCCGAGGGGCGGCTGGATCGTACACAGATACGCAGTATTTT.

About this clone: Other nucleotide sequences from this sample produce the same CDR3. The rearrangement joins TRBV5-1 to TRBJ1-1, with a weak D call TRBD1 (6 bases). Germline lookup yields CDR1 SGHRS and CDR2 YFSETQ. The CDR3 length is 14 residues. Deletions cut 4 bases from V and 1 base from J, with 11 bases between. For the CDR3, the DNA is TGCGCCAGCAGCCCTCTGACAGGGAACACTGAAGCTTTCTTT. It is translated as CASSPLTGNTEAFF.

The chain links TRBV19 to TRBJ2-1; 12 bases align to TRBD1. The CDR3 is 16 residues long. The V gene end was trimmed by 3 bases and the J gene end by 2 bases; junction bases not matched to a gene: 2. The germline gives CDR1 LNHDA, CDR2 SQIVND (reference sequence). In DNA, the CDR3 is TGTGCCAGTAGTATTGGGACAGGGGGCCCCTACAATGAGCAGTTCTTC. Encoded protein: CASSIGTGGPYNEQFF.

The chain is built from TRBV4-3 and TRBJ2-2; TRBD2 aligns across 9 bases. CDR1 and CDR2 (germline): LGHNA, YSLEER. The CDR3 consists of 17 residues. Trimming cost V 0 bases and J 1 base; bases outside gene matches: 3. The CDR3 sequence is CASSQDLAGKNTGELFF. CDR3 sequence (DNA): TGCGCCAGCAGCCAAGATCTAGCGGGGAAGAACACCGGGGAGCTGTTTTTT.

The genes are TRBV10-3 and TRBJ1-1, with D uncertain. The CDR3 spans 13 residues. Germline V gene data show CDR1 as ENHRY and CDR2 as SYGVKD. V lost 6 bases to trimming and J lost 1 base, with 9 bases between them. The CDR3 bases are TGTGCCATCAGGGGCTCTCAGAACACTGAAGCTTTCTTT. Translated, it gives CAIRGSQNTEAFF.

V gene TRBV27 combines with J gene TRBJ2-7; TRBD2 agrees at 9 bases. Germline CDR1 reads MNHEY; CDR2 reads SMNVEV (reference sequence). The CDR3 is 14 residues long. V dropped 3 bases and J dropped 2; count of bases not matched to a gene: 2. CDR3 DNA: TGTGCCAGCAGTTTGGGCGGGAGGGCCTACGAGCAGTACTTC. Translating gives CASSLGGRAYEQYF.

The chain employs TRBV6-5 and TRBJ1-6; unclear D gene. The CDR3 spans 16 residues. Germline loops: CDR1 MNHEY, CDR2 SVGAGI. With 0 bases removed from V and 7 bases from J, the gap between germline ends came to 13 bases. In DNA, the CDR3 is TGTGCCAGCAGTTACTCGATTAACGAATGGAATTCACCCCTCCACTTT. Protein: CASSYSINEWNSPLHF.

This chain uses TRBV7-3 with TRBJ1-2; no clear D. Germline CDR1 is SGHTA and CDR2 is FQGTGA. The CDR3 is made up of 14 amino acids. The ends were cut back, 7 bases at V and 3 bases at J, with 15 bases in the middle. CDR3 sequence: CASTSGVAHYGYTF. CDR3 coding DNA: TGTGCCAGCACCTCGGGAGTAGCGCACTATGGCTACACCTTC.

The V call is TRBV4-3, the J call TRBJ2-2, with D perhaps matching TRBD1 (6 bases). V gave up 4 bases and J gave up 0 bases, with 18 bases separating them. The CDR3 length is 18 residues. The germline CDR1 and CDR2 sequences are LGHNA and YSLEER. In nucleotides, the CDR3 is TGCGCCAGCAGCCGAGAAGCTCCAGGGGCCGCGAACACCGGGGAGCTGTTTTTT. This translates into CASSREAPGAANTGELFF.

This chain uses TRBV19 with TRBJ2-2; TRBD2 agrees at 8 bases. Germline-derived CDR1 and CDR2 are LNHDA and SQIVND (reference sequence). CDR3 length equals 16 residues. J lost 1 base, V lost 5 bases, and 6 bases had no gene match. This CDR3 reads CASSRNGGENTGELFF. Here the CDR3 DNA reads TGTGCCAGTAGTCGCAACGGGGGGGAGAACACCGGGGAGCTGTTTTTT.

The chain uses TRBV4-2 and TRBJ1-2; no reliable D call. The CDR3 is 17 amino acids. Germline CDR1 is LGHNA and CDR2 is YNFKEQ. V lost 0 bases and J lost 0, with 14 bases in between. The CDR3 nucleotides read TGTGCCAGCAGCCAAGAAGGAACTGCGCGAACTAACTATGGCTACACCTTC. This codes for CASSQEGTARTNYGYTF.

This clone was observed many times. The rearrangement links TRBV6-6 to TRBJ2-7; tentative D call: TRBD2 (5 bases). Trimming removed 2 bases from V and 0 bases from J, with 8 bases in between. The CDR3 contains 14 residues. The germline V gene has CDR1 MNHNY and CDR2 SVGAGI (reference sequence). Here the CDR3 reads CASSYAGGSYEQYF. Written as DNA, the CDR3 is TGTGCCAGCAGTTACGCGGGCGGCTCCTACGAGCAGTACTTC.

This chain joins TRBV3-1 (or the pseudogene TRBV3-2) and TRBJ2-1; 7 bases are a match to TRBD2. The CDR3 has 13 residues. V trimming: 0 bases; J trimming: 10 bases; junction bases outside the gene matches: 3. Germline CDR1 is LGHDT and CDR2 is YNNKEL (reference sequence). The CDR3 sequence is CASSQEYSGEQFF. CDR3 in DNA: TGTGCCAGCAGCCAAGAGTATAGCGGGGAGCAGTTCTTC.

CDR3 sequence: CASSWDAGTANYGYTF. CDR3 in DNA: TGTGCCAGCAGCTGGGACGCCGGGACAGCTAACTATGGCTACACCTTC. The chain combines TRBV7-2 with TRBJ1-2; 7 bases map to TRBD1. Losses at the gene ends were 4 bases for V and 0 bases for J; bases not matched to a gene: 8. CDR1 is SGHTA, CDR2 FQGNSA, per germline. This CDR3 contains 16 residues. Drawing the rest from reference TRBV7-2 and TRBJ1-2, the complete variable domain is GAGVSQSPSNKVTEKGKDVELRCDPISGHTALYWYRQSLGQGLEFLIYFQGNSAPDKSGLPSDRFSAERTGGSVSTLTIQRTQQEDSAVYLCASSWDAGTANYGYTFGSGTRLTVV.

The chain combines TRBV27 with TRBJ1-2; D is perhaps TRBD1 (5 bases). Deletions cut 6 bases from V and 0 bases from J, with 20 bases between. Germline CDR1 reads MNHEY; CDR2 reads SMNVEV (reference sequence). CDR3 length: 17 amino acids. The CDR3 DNA sequence: TGTGCCAGCAGCCCTATACCACCAGGGAAAGCTAACTATGGCTACACCTTC. Translated, it gives CASSPIPPGKANYGYTF.

As DNA, the CDR3 is TGCAGTGCTGGTACACAGGAGAGAGCTTTCTTT. Translated, it gives CSAGTQERAFF. The rearrangement links TRBV20-1 to TRBJ1-1, with D possibly matching TRBD1 (5 bases). The length of the CDR3 is 11 residues. CDR1 DFQATT and CDR2 SNEGSKA come from the germline V gene (reference sequence). Trimming shortened V by 5 bases and J by 10 bases, and 14 bases separated the two germline ends.

The V gene is TRBV7-9, the J gene TRBJ1-2; no reliable D call. The CDR3 totals 14 residues. V was trimmed by 1 base and J by 3 bases, leaving 9 bases between them. The germline V gene has CDR1 SEHNR and CDR2 FQNEAQ (reference sequence). CDR3 region: CASSLEEGHYGYTF. As DNA, the CDR3 is TGTGCCAGCAGCTTAGAGGAGGGCCACTATGGCTACACCTTC.

The chain combines TRBV19 with TRBJ1-4; unclear D gene. The CDR3 runs to 16 residues. V lost 4 bases to trimming and J lost 0 bases, with 12 bases between them. In germline, CDR1 is LNHDA, CDR2 SQIVND (reference sequence). CDR3 in amino acids: CASSTTGRATNEKLFF. The CDR3 nucleotides are TGTGCCAGTAGTACTACCGGACGGGCAACTAATGAAAAACTGTTTTTT.

The chain couples TRBV28 to TRBJ1-3; a possible D gene is TRBD1 (6 bases). Germline V lookup: CDR1 MDHEN, CDR2 SYDVKM. V lost 5 bases, J lost 4 bases, and 9 bases lay in between. The CDR3 covers 13 residues. The CDR3 is CASSRDKGNTIYF. The CDR3, as DNA: TGTGCCAGCAGTCGGGACAAGGGAAACACCATATATTTT.

The chain uses TRBV3-1 (or the pseudogene TRBV3-2) and TRBJ1-6; D might be TRBD1 (5 bases). Between the trimmed V and J ends, which lost 6 bases and 7 bases, there was a span of 16 bases. Germline CDR1 and CDR2: LGHDT and YNNKEL (reference sequence). The CDR3 is made up of 15 amino acids. CDR3 sequence reads: CASRHTGRLNSPLHF. The DNA of the CDR3 is TGTGCCAGCAGACACACGGGACGTTTAAATTCACCCCTCCACTTT.

The V and J genes are TRBV28 and TRBJ1-5, with 7 nucleotides matching TRBD1. The CDR3 is made up of 13 amino acids. With 10 bases clipped from V and 4 bases from J, the junction kept 7 bases outside the gene matches. Germline-derived CDR1 and CDR2 are MDHEN and SYDVKM. The CDR3 DNA reads as TGTGCCACACAGACAGGGTGGAATCAGCCCCAGCATTTT. It yields the protein CATQTGWNQPQHF.

This chain connects TRBV7-3 to TRBJ2-1; 8 bases are a match to TRBD2. The V and J ends lost 5 bases and 0 bases, in that order; junction bases with no gene match: 3. Per the germline V gene, CDR1 is SGHTA and CDR2 is FQGTGA. CDR3 length: 15 amino acids. This CDR3 reads CASSPSGSSYNEQFF. For the CDR3, the DNA is TGTGCCAGCAGCCCAAGCGGGAGCTCCTACAATGAGCAGTTCTTC.

In its sample, this clone was seen once. The chain links TRBV6-5 to TRBJ1-1; 11 bases line up with TRBD1. Germline V gene sequence: CDR1 MNHEY, CDR2 SVGAGI. V shed 6 bases, J shed 3 bases, and the junction held 6 bases outside the gene matches. The CDR3 loop spans 15 amino acids. The CDR3 protein is CASSGQGAGDTEAFF. For the CDR3, the DNA is TGTGCCAGCAGCGGACAGGGGGCGGGAGACACTGAAGCTTTCTTT.

The chain carries TRBV12-3 or TRBV12-4 and TRBJ2-2; D is unresolved. Trimming left V 6 bases short and J 0 bases short, with 5 bases between. The CDR3 has 13 residues. The CDR3 protein is CASSRSNTGELFF. The CDR3 DNA follows: TGTGCCAGCAGCCGGTCGAACACCGGGGAGCTGTTTTTT.

There are many counts of this clone. The rearrangement joins TRBV19 to TRBJ2-7; D gene uncertain. V was clipped by 1 base and J by 3 bases, with 7 bases between them. The CDR3 runs to 13 residues. The germline V gene encodes CDR1 LNHDA and CDR2 SQIVND (reference sequence). The CDR3 DNA follows: TGTGCCAGTAGTATAGGTTCAGTCTACGAGCAGTACTTC. This gives the protein CASSIGSVYEQYF.

The J gene is TRBJ2-7, the V gene TRBV7-6, with D maybe TRBD2 (6 bases). The CDR3 covers 15 residues. Germline V gene data show CDR1 as SGHVS and CDR2 as FNYEAQ. V dropped 0 bases and J dropped 2 bases, with 11 bases sitting between them. CDR3 protein: CASSLALGGAYEQYF. The CDR3 DNA follows: TGTGCCAGCAGCTTAGCGCTGGGAGGAGCCTACGAGCAGTACTTC.